The next 28 T cell receptor beta chains were all read from a single sample in a study of T cells in Graves' hyperthyroidism and ophthalmopathy. The TCR beta CDR3 regions underwent amplification using RNA transcripts as the source. A set of HTBI primers served as the primers for a first-round RT-PCR of the TCR CDR3. TCRdb reprocessed the multiplex PCR reads with MiXCR, giving one entry per CDR3 protein. The sample contains roughly 400,000 distinct CDR3 sequences, about 15% of which appear only once. Sequencing was done on a sample of blood. Receptor source: a woman aged 18-35 years with Graves' hyperthyroidism that later progressed to Graves' ophthalmopathy.

The rearrangement joins TRBV19 to TRBJ1-2; D not resolved. Germline CDR1 is LNHDA and CDR2 is SQIVND (reference sequence). Trimming removed 4 bases from V and 2 bases from J, with 5 bases in between. This CDR3 is 12 amino acids long. CDR3: CASSTTNYGYTF. The CDR3 coding sequence is TGTGCCAGTAGTACCACAAACTATGGCTACACCTTC. Full variable domain (rest looked up from reference TRBV19 and TRBJ1-2): DGGITQSPKYLFRKEGQNVTLSCEQNLNHDAMYWYRQDPGQGLRLIYYSQIVNDFQKGDIAEGYSVSREKKESFPLTVTSAQKNPTAFYLCASSTTNYGYTFGSGTRLTVV.

This clonotype was observed many times. The V and J genes are TRBV28 and TRBJ1-3, with D tentatively TRBD1 (6 bases). Trimming stripped 4 bases from V and 0 bases from J, with 13 bases between. Per germline, CDR1 MDHEN and CDR2 SYDVKM. The CDR3 contains 16 residues. The CDR3 protein is CASSSGQLSSGNTIYF. The CDR3 bases are TGTGCCAGCAGTTCCGGACAGCTCAGCTCTGGAAACACCATATATTTT.

This clonotype was observed many times. This rearrangement joins TRBV27 to TRBJ2-7; the D is unclear. The CDR3 totals 12 residues. Germline values: CDR1 MNHEY, CDR2 SMNVEV (reference sequence). V was shortened by 6 bases and J by 5 bases, with 11 bases between the two germline ends. Written as DNA, the CDR3 is TGTGCCAGCAGGGACCCAGAGGACGAGCAGTACTTC. Its protein is CASRDPEDEQYF.

The chain has TRBV12-3 or TRBV12-4 and TRBJ1-5, with D perhaps matching TRBD1 (5 bases). Trimming cost V 3 bases and J 2 bases, with 11 bases left between them. This CDR3 has 15 amino acids. CDR3 residues: CASSLGDGGNQPQHF. The CDR3 DNA sequence: TGTGCCAGCAGTTTGGGGGATGGCGGCAATCAGCCCCAGCATTTT.

This clonotype was counted many times. The CDR3 is CSARADRGGTGELFF. DNA of the CDR3: TGCAGTGCTAGAGCGGACAGGGGAGGCACCGGGGAGCTGTTTTTT. This rearrangement joins TRBV20-1 to TRBJ2-2; the match to TRBD1 covers 9 bases. The CDR3 is 15 amino acids. V was clipped by 1 base and J by 4 bases; unmatched bases: 4. Germline CDR1 reads DFQATT; CDR2 reads SNEGSKA (reference sequence).

This clonotype was seen at least ten times. The chain links TRBV28 to TRBJ1-1; TRBD1 might be the D (5 bases). Looked up from germline, CDR1 is MDHEN and CDR2 is SYDVKM. CDR3 length: 15 amino acids. V lost 3 bases to trimming and J lost 3 bases, with 14 bases between them. This CDR3 reads CASSLRGRKHTEAFF. CDR3 DNA: TGTGCCAGCAGTTTGCGGGGGAGAAAGCACACTGAAGCTTTCTTT. Supplemented by reference TRBV28 and TRBJ1-1, the full variable domain reads DVKVTQSSRYLVKRTGEKVFLECVQDMDHENMFWYRQDPGLGLRLIYFSYDVKMKEKGDIPEGYSVSREKKERFSLILESASTNQTSMYLCASSLRGRKHTEAFFGQGTRLTVV.

This clonotype was picked up many times. The junction differs from germline at one of its ends, possibly a read error. The rearrangement uses TRBV12-3 or TRBV12-4 and TRBJ1-1, with unresolved D. CDR3 length equals 12 residues. CDR3 nucleotides: TGTGCCAGCAGTTTGACTGACACCGAAGCTTTCTTT. It yields the protein CASSLTDTEAFF.

This clonotype came up a few times. This chain uses TRBV5-1 with TRBJ2-1, with a tentative D call TRBD2 (6 bases). The CDR3 length is 19 residues. V lost 6 bases to trimming and J lost 2 bases, with 27 bases between them. Germline CDR1 is SGHRS and CDR2 is YFSETQ. CDR3 in amino acids: CASNLVGVVFGEAYNEQFF. CDR3 nucleotide sequence: TGCGCCAGCAACCTGGTGGGGGTAGTGTTCGGGGAGGCCTACAATGAGCAGTTCTTC.

With respect to this clonotype: This may come from a read error, since a much larger clone is one base off. The J gene is TRBJ1-5, the V gene TRBV6-5, with TRBD1 matching 8 bases. The germline V gene has CDR1 MNHEY and CDR2 SVGAGI. The CDR3 sequence is 15 residues long. The chain's CDR3 is CAGSYADRASQPQHF. The CDR3 DNA is TGTGCCGGCAGTTACGCGGACAGGGCATCTCAGCCCCAGCATTTT.

The chain links TRBV3-1 to TRBJ1-2; TRBD1 aligns across 7 bases. V shed 4 bases, J shed 4 bases, and the junction held 9 bases outside the gene matches. CDR1 is LGHDT and CDR2 is YNNKEL in the germline V gene (reference sequence). The CDR3 length is 15 residues. The CDR3 spells CASSPPGQILYGYTF. The CDR3 nucleotides are TGTGCCAGCAGCCCCCCGGGACAGATTCTCTATGGCTACACCTTC.

Only a few counts were recorded for this clonotype. A clone one base away is much larger, so this may be a read error. The chain recombines TRBV3-1 with TRBJ2-7, with D possibly TRBD1 on 5 matching bases. V gave up 10 bases and J gave up 3 bases, with 22 bases separating them. CDR3 size: 15 residues. The germline CDR1 and CDR2 sequences are LGHDT and YNNKEL (reference sequence). CDR3 DNA: TGTGCCAACACCCCTAGGGGCACGGAACTCTACGAGCAGTACTTC. Translated: CANTPRGTELYEQYF.

This clonotype showed up many times. The chain carries TRBV24-1 and TRBJ2-1; 8 bases line up with TRBD2. Looked up from germline, CDR1 is KGHDR and CDR2 is SFDVKD. V lost 2 bases, J lost 7 bases, and 3 bases stayed unmatched. The CDR3 extends over 14 amino acids. CDR3 bases: TGTGCCACCAGTGATTCCGGGAGGGTGAATGAGCAGTTCTTC. This encodes CATSDSGRVNEQFF.

The sample holds many counts of this clonotype. The V and J genes are TRBV4-2 and TRBJ1-2; TRBD1 is a possible D gene (5 bases). Germline V CDR1 and CDR2: LGHNA, YNFKEQ. V lost 0 bases to trimming and J lost 13 bases, with 15 bases between them. This CDR3 contains 13 residues. This CDR3 is CASSQEGRTGPTF. In DNA, the CDR3 is TGTGCCAGCAGCCAAGAGGGACGGACTGGTCCCACCTTC.

This clonotype was counted between two and nine times. The chain is built from TRBV28 and TRBJ2-1, with TRBD1 identical over 8 bases. With 4 bases clipped from V and 3 bases from J, the junction kept 8 bases outside the gene matches. The CDR3 loop spans 16 amino acids. Germline V lookup: CDR1 MDHEN, CDR2 SYDVKM. The CDR3 DNA reads TGTGCCAGCAGTTCCCCTAGACAGGGGCGCTACAATGAGCAGTTCTTC. Encoded protein: CASSSPRQGRYNEQFF.

This clonotype has a count of ten or more. The chain recombines TRBV11-2 with TRBJ2-1; no clear D. CDR1 and CDR2 from the germline V gene are SGHAT and FQNNGV. Trimming left V 4 bases short and J 4 bases short, with 11 bases between. The CDR3 spans 14 residues. CDR3 sequence reads: CASSYLDAYNEQFF. In nucleotides, the CDR3 is TGTGCCAGCAGCTACTTGGACGCTTACAATGAGCAGTTCTTC.

This clonotype was seen repeatedly, ten times or more. The chain joins TRBV29-1 to TRBJ2-1, with 12 bases aligning to TRBD2. Looked up from germline, CDR1 is SQVTM and CDR2 is ANQGSEA. CDR3 size: 12 residues. The junction had 3 bases not matched to a gene; V was cut back by 7 bases and J by 8 bases. The CDR3 spells CSDRLAGDEQFF. The CDR3 bases are TGCAGCGACCGACTAGCGGGAGATGAGCAGTTCTTC.

This chain links TRBV4-1 with TRBJ2-2; D is ambiguous. The CDR3 length is 14 residues. CDR1 is MGHRA, CDR2 YSYEKL, per germline. Trimming shortened V by 4 bases and J by 0 bases, and 6 bases separated the two germline ends. The CDR3 sequence is CASSRRSNTGELFF. In DNA form, the CDR3 reads TGCGCCAGCAGCCGACGTTCGAACACCGGGGAGCTGTTTTTT.

This clonotype was counted at least ten times. The chain employs TRBV6-2 or TRBV6-3 and TRBJ2-7; D might be TRBD1 or TRBD2, each matching 6 bases. The V and J ends lost 5 bases and 7 bases respectively, with 21 bases between them. The germline V gene encodes CDR1 MNHEY and CDR2 SVGEGT. CDR3 length: 15 amino acids. The CDR3 DNA sequence: TGTGCCAGCAGTCTCCTTGGGGGGCCCTCGGGTGAGCAGTACTTC. This gives the protein CASSLLGGPSGEQYF.

This clonotype was detected only a few times. The V and J genes are TRBV19 and TRBJ2-7; 7 bases are a match to TRBD2. The CDR3 covers 15 residues. The V gene's germline CDR1 is LNHDA and CDR2 SQIVND (reference sequence). V was clipped by 4 bases and J by 1 base; unmatched bases: 7. The CDR3 sequence: CASSTRPGGSYEQYF. The CDR3 nucleotides are TGTGCCAGTAGTACCCGTCCGGGGGGATCCTACGAGCAGTACTTC.

The CDR3 DNA reads TGTGCCAGCAGCCAAGATATTCGGGGGAGGGGGCGGGATGGCTACACCTTC. It translates to CASSQDIRGRGRDGYTF. The chain joins TRBV4-2 to TRBJ1-2, with TRBD1 matching 7 bases. Germline loops: CDR1 LGHNA, CDR2 YNFKEQ. This CDR3 comprises 17 residues. V was pared by 0 bases and J by 6 bases, with 13 bases of the junction left unmatched.

The V and J genes are TRBV28 and TRBJ1-5; D gene unclear. The CDR3 covers 16 residues. Germline V gene lookup returns CDR1 MDHEN and CDR2 SYDVKM. The V gene lost 3 bases and the J gene lost 0 bases, with 12 bases spanning the gap. The CDR3 region is CASSFGLPFSNQPQHF. For the CDR3, the DNA is TGTGCCAGCAGTTTTGGACTCCCGTTTAGCAATCAGCCCCAGCATTTT.

This clonotype has only a few counts. V is TRBV20-1 and J is TRBJ1-1; 7 bases align to TRBD1. From germline, CDR1 is DFQATT and CDR2 SNEGSKA (reference sequence). The CDR3 consists of 15 residues. Unmatched junction bases numbered 12, after V lost 0 bases and J lost 8 bases. The CDR3 DNA reads TGCAGTGCTAGAGATCGTGGCAGGGGGGGGTGGGAAGCTTTCTTT. Translating gives CSARDRGRGGWEAFF.

This clonotype has only a few counts. The genes are TRBV4-1 and TRBJ1-4; a weak D match, TRBD1 (6 bases). This CDR3 spans 15 amino acids. With 1 base removed from V and 3 bases from J, the gap between germline ends came to 9 bases. The V gene's germline CDR1 is MGHRA and CDR2 YSYEKL. The CDR3 loop reads CASSQVTGSNEKLFF. The CDR3 coding sequence is TGCGCCAGCAGCCAAGTTACAGGGTCTAATGAAAAACTGTTTTTT.

This clonotype showed up many times. The V and J genes are TRBV27 and TRBJ2-1, with 12 nucleotides matching TRBD2. Trimming at V came to 2 bases and at J to 0 bases, leaving 8 bases not matched to a gene. The CDR3 contains 19 residues. Germline CDR1 and CDR2: MNHEY and SMNVEV (reference sequence). The CDR3 region is CASSLRGTSGWSSYNEQFF. Written as DNA, the CDR3 is TGTGCCAGCAGTTTACGAGGGACTAGCGGGTGGAGCTCCTACAATGAGCAGTTCTTC.

In this sample, this clonotype turned up many times. In DNA, the CDR3 is TGTGCCAGCAGTCCCACACCCTCCTACGAGCAGTACTTC. Its translation: CASSPTPSYEQYF. The chain couples TRBV6-2 or TRBV6-3 to TRBJ2-7, with D unclear. This CDR3 comprises 13 residues. Trimming cost V 5 bases and J 0 bases, with 8 bases left between them. From germline, CDR1 is MNHEY and CDR2 SVGEGT.

This clonotype was observed many times. The chain carries TRBV15 and TRBJ2-7; D gene uncertain. The CDR3 consists of 13 residues. The V end lost 2 bases, the J end lost 6 bases, and 11 bases lay between the germline ends. Germline CDR1 is LNHNV and CDR2 is YYDKDF (reference sequence). In DNA form, the CDR3 reads TGTGCCACCAGCAGATCTTTGCCCGGCGAGCAGTACTTC. Residues: CATSRSLPGEQYF.

The chain has TRBV6-2 or TRBV6-3 and TRBJ2-1; no firm D call. Trimming took 0 bases from V and 6 from J, leaving 12 bases between them. The CDR3 extends over 15 amino acids. From germline, CDR1 is MNHEY and CDR2 SVGEGT. CDR3 region: CASSYSFGYTNEQFF. The CDR3 coding sequence is TGTGCCAGCAGTTACTCTTTCGGCTACACCAATGAGCAGTTCTTC.

This chain connects TRBV28 to TRBJ2-6; maybe TRBD1 (5 bases). The CDR3 extends over 16 amino acids. V lost 5 bases and J lost 0, with 11 bases in between. CDR1 MDHEN and CDR2 SYDVKM come from the germline V gene. The CDR3 nucleotides are TGTGCCAGCAGTCCAGACAGTCGCTCTGGGGCCAACGTCCTGACTTTC. This sequence encodes CASSPDSRSGANVLTF.